The 3 T cell receptor beta chains given below trace back to one sample, sequenced in a study of cytomegalovirus exposure and HLA in healthy donors. The repertoire was sequenced with immunoSEQ multiplex PCR; TCRdb's copy has only in-frame clones and lacks some. The table has 130,000 or so clones, roughly 90% seen once. Material for sequencing was PBMCs. Receptors were obtained from a young woman in good health and CMV-seronegative.

V usage is TRBV30 and J usage is TRBJ2-1; 7 bases map to TRBD2. V trimming: 4 bases; J trimming: 9 bases; junction bases outside the gene matches: 9. The CDR3 is 13 residues long. Germline loops: CDR1 GTSNPN, CDR2 SVGIG (reference sequence). The CDR3 here is CAWILDPGGEQFF. For the CDR3, the DNA is TGTGCCTGGATCTTGGACCCGGGGGGTGAGCAGTTCTTC.

This sequence joins TRBV7-2 and TRBJ2-1, with D possibly matching TRBD2 (5 bases). Germline-derived CDR1 and CDR2 are SGHTA and FQGNSA. The CDR3 sequence is 14 residues long. V was trimmed by 3 bases and J by 3 bases, leaving 9 bases between them. For the CDR3, the DNA is TGTGCCAGCAGCTTGCTAGCTAGCTACAATGAGCAGTTCTTC. Translated: CASSLLASYNEQFF.

This clone came up once. This sample also contains other DNA sequences that code for the same CDR3. The chain links TRBV5-4 to TRBJ2-5; the match to TRBD2 covers 7 bases. Germline V lookup: CDR1 SGHNT, CDR2 YYREEE (reference sequence). The CDR3 runs 14 residues. Losses at the gene ends were 0 bases for V and 2 bases for J; bases not matched to a gene: 1. CDR3 sequence: CASSLERGQETQYF. The CDR3 nucleotides read TGTGCCAGCAGCTTGGAGCGGGGACAAGAGACCCAGTACTTC.